The subject of this entry is one TCR beta chain. There are 17 residues in the CDR3. The germline V gene encodes CDR1 LGHDT and CDR2 YNNKEL (reference sequence). V shed 5 bases and J 4 bases; nucleotides not matched to a gene: 11. The data derive from a study of T cell responses to AZD1222 COVID-19 vaccine. Clones were read by immunoSEQ multiplex PCR, and TCRdb kept only the in-frame ones, dropping some. There are 150,000 or so clones in the sample; around 85% occur only once, and approximately 5.1% lies in the top ten. The chain uses TRBV3-1 (or the pseudogene TRBV3-2) and TRBJ2-1; 10 bases match TRBD2. This TCR was sampled from an adult in good health. The sequenced sample was peripheral blood, obtained on day 0 of MenACWY control vaccination. The CDR3 here is CASSTFGSSGGYNEQFF. CDR3 sequence (DNA): TGTGCCAGCAGCACATTCGGGTCTAGCGGGGGATACAATGAGCAGTTCTTC.